This T cell receptor beta chain was found in a study of blood T cells in healthy people across ages. The use of a sample-barcoded 5' primer and a J-beta primer mix characterized a second PCR of about 7 to 12 cycles. Via MiXCR, TCRdb re-called the 5' RACE reads, giving one row per CDR3 protein. The sample lists 1.8 million or so distinct CDR3 sequences, approximately 40% occurring once. This TCR came from a human donor in good health. The source material was blood.

The DNA for the CDR3 is TGTGCCAGCAGCCCGACTGGGACCCCACTGCAGGATGAAAAACTGTTTTTT. The encoded protein is CASSPTGTPLQDEKLFF. The chain uses TRBV7-2 and TRBJ1-4; possible D gene TRBD1, 5 bases. In germline, CDR1 is SGHTA, CDR2 FQGNSA. The V end lost 5 bases, the J end lost 6 bases, and 22 bases lay between the germline ends. The CDR3 spans 17 residues.